This T cell receptor beta chain appears in the sequencing data of a study of blood T cells in healthy people across ages (dated by TCRdb to 2015 to 2017). For context, the study as a whole: In model experiments, roughly one uniquely barcoded TCR beta cDNA molecule per two T cells was captured by template switching. Two additional independent replicas of 1 million unique cDNA reads from the same blood draw were analyzed for two donors (one aged 18 to 30 and one aged 80 or older). The donors were divided into four age groups: young (average around 16 years), middle-aged (about 41), aged (around 67) and long-lived (around 80). To track age-related changes in TCR beta repertoire diversity, the study relied on deep sequencing normalized with unique cDNA molecular identifiers. To avoid experimental bias, donors of different ages were randomly spread across the sequencing lanes.

This clonotype was recorded a few times. The antigen it recognizes is unknown. One end of the junction fails to match germline, which may point to a read error. To prepare the library, 5' RACE was applied. TCRdb lists the instrument as Illumina HiSeq 2500. A second PCR of about 6 to 11 cycles was performed with a sample-barcoded 5' primer and a J-beta primer mix. Each TCR beta cDNA molecule received a unique molecular identifier from a template-switch 5' adaptor carrying 12 random nucleotides. Each sample yielded at least 2.5 million CDR3-containing paired-end reads. First-strand cDNA was synthesized from all RNA with the Mint cDNA synthesis kit, primed by a TRBC-specific oligonucleotide. Following uracil-DNA glycosylase treatment, all cDNA underwent a first 18-cycle PCR with the universal primers M1SS and BC2_uni_R. In the authors' own workflow: Normalization of each sample was performed by random selection of 1 million high-quality reads, each carrying a distinct molecular identifier. Reads sharing molecular identifiers were discarded rather than binned into consensus sequences. CDR3 identification, clonotype clustering and error correction used MiTCR with a Q25 quality threshold and the strictest error-elimination algorithm. A nonparametric unseen species model with Euler transformation was used to estimate a lower bound on total TCR beta diversity. TCRdb itself trimmed the public reads at Q25 with fastp, ran MiXCR and retained productive beta chains. Rows merge per CDR3 protein into single entries with the most common DNA and genes. It is TCRdb's table, rather than the study itself, that gives the V and J calls and clone size. The sample profile shows roughly 1.6 million distinct CDR3 sequences; 34% of them were found once. Roughly 10% of the sample rests with the top ten.

What the study reported, not specific to this receptor: Conclusive comparison of naive and antigen-experienced compartments was prevented by the profiling of bulk unsorted PBMCs. Estimates of total diversity from one million sequenced T cells were regarded as lower bounds and underestimates. As age increased, observed TCR beta diversity per million T cells dropped in a roughly linear way, and a significant reduction was already evident by age about 40. The percentage of naive T cells measured by flow cytometry correlated strongly with observed TCR beta diversity. The CMV infection status of donors was not known, potentially confounding age-related changes in expanded clonotypes. The long-lived group showed more naive CD4+ T cells, fewer expanded clones and increased TCR diversity than the aged group, suggesting age selection.

CDR3 length: 15 amino acids, cysteine to phenylalanine. The read is trimmed to its CDR3 DNA, 45 bases read in frame from base 1. The germline V gene encodes CDR1 LGHDT and CDR2 YNNKEL (reference sequence). The 39 donors, aged roughly 6 to 100 years, were systemically healthy Caucasian individuals from Russia. Each donor gave approximately 9.3 milliliters of peripheral blood, collected into EDTA-treated Vacutainer tubes. Ficoll-Paque density-gradient centrifugation was used to isolate PBMCs, with at least 6.5 million per sample. Total RNA was extracted from PBMCs with Trizol reagent, with at least 5 micrograms obtained per sample. For every donor, flow cytometry on a PBMC aliquot measured the percentage of naive CD45RAhigh/CD27high T cells.

The TCR comes from a woman aged 25 to 45 in good health. The receptor chain draws on TRBV3-1 and TRBJ2-5, and TRBD2 matches 10 of the central bases. The source material was blood. The CDR3 corresponds to CASSRGGLARETQYF. The DNA sequence reads TGTGCCAGCAGCCGGGGGGGACTAGCGAGAGAGACTCAGTACTTC.